Sequencing of this T cell receptor beta chain was carried out in a study of spatial heterogeneity in lung cancer. Study as a whole: Across the raw uncorrected reads, a unique TCR and UMI combination was observed, on average, more than ten times.

The ends were cut back, 3 bases at V and 10 bases at J, with 20 bases in the middle. The CDR3 runs 15 residues. Per the germline V gene, CDR1 is LNHNV and CDR2 is YYDKDF (reference sequence). As to time point: blood at routine non-recurrence follow-up after resection. Tumor, nontumor lung or frozen PBMC supplied whole RNA, sequenced without sorting. On each TCR cDNA molecule, a unique molecular identifier was present. TCRdb reprocessed the 5' RACE reads via MiXCR and lists one record per CDR3 protein. The sample contains 35,000 to 45,000 distinct CDR3 sequences, 6.5% to 9.5% of which appear only once. This clonotype was counted at least ten times.

V is TRBV15 and J is TRBJ2-3; D is tentatively TRBD1 or TRBD2 (6 bases each). The TCR originated in a male donor with early-stage non-small cell lung cancer. The sequencing used PBMCs, collected at follow-up. CDR3: CATSSPGGGVGSQYF. The CDR3 region has the DNA TGTGCCACCAGCAGCCCCGGAGGGGGAGTAGGGTCGCAGTATTTT. The whole variable domain, filled in from reference TRBV15 and TRBJ2-3, reads DAMVIQNPRYQVTQFGKPVTLSCSQTLNHNVMYWYQQKSSQAPKLLFHYYDKDFNNEADTPDNFQSRRPNTSFCFLDIRSPGLGDTAMYLCATSSPGGGVGSQYFGPGTRLTVL.